This TCR beta chain was obtained from a study of blood T cell repertoires in COVID-19. In the study overall: T cells, B-cell-depleted T cells, or PBMCs supplied cDNA or gDNA.

Germline V gene lookup returns CDR1 SGHRS and CDR2 YFSETQ. This CDR3 is 14 amino acids long. The V and J ends lost 2 bases and 6 bases respectively, with 13 bases between them. The repertoire was sequenced with immunoSEQ multiplex PCR; TCRdb's copy has only in-frame clones and lacks some. The sample has roughly 100,000 clones; more than 90% are singletons. This sequence joins TRBV5-1 and TRBJ2-3; D perhaps matches TRBD2 (5 bases). The source material was peripheral blood. This clonotype was obtained from a woman in her forties or fifties with COVID-19, enrolled during active disease. CDR3 sequence reads: CASSFGLSGDTQYF. CDR3 coding DNA: TGCGCCAGCAGCTTCGGACTCTCCGGGGATACGCAGTATTTT.